Sequencing of this T cell receptor (beta chain) was carried out in a study of blood T cell repertoires in COVID-19. Only in-frame clones appear in the TCRdb table, and some are missing; sequencing was by immunoSEQ multiplex PCR. The sample shows about 340,000 clones, more than 70% of them seen only once. Germline V lookup: CDR1 SQVTM, CDR2 ANQGSEA. V lost 6 bases to trimming and J lost 1 base, with 9 bases between them. This CDR3 is built from 12 residues. The TCR was taken from a man aged 25-40 years with active or convalescent COVID-19. The V gene is TRBV29-1, the J gene TRBJ1-1; no firm D call. The sequenced material came from peripheral blood. The DNA for the CDR3 is TGCAGCGTCCGACACCCGAACACTGAAGCTTTCTTT. Its translation is CSVRHPNTEAFF.